A single sample is the source of the 8 T cell receptor beta chains below, sequenced in a study of shared clonotypes between healthy human individuals. Some clones are missing from TCRdb's copy, which holds only in-frame ones; the method was immunoSEQ multiplex PCR. The sample lists 500,000 to 650,000 clones, around 81% seen once, with about 11% in the top ten. The source material was PBMCs. These TCRs come from a woman between 40 and 50 years old in good health. Some clones in this sample may be carry-over from other donors' samples.

The V gene is TRBV5-4, the J gene TRBJ2-1; 8 bases are shared with TRBD2. This CDR3 is 15 amino acids long. Germline trimming cut 0 bases from V and 4 bases from J; bases unmatched to any gene: 3. CDR1 and CDR2 from the germline V gene are SGHNT and YYREEE (reference sequence). CDR3 in amino acids: CASSLAAGEYNEQFF. Here the CDR3 DNA reads TGTGCCAGCAGCTTGGCAGCGGGGGAATACAATGAGCAGTTCTTC.

The gene calls are TRBV2 and TRBJ2-5; D is unresolved. V was clipped by 4 bases and J by 1 base, with 7 bases between them. Germline V gives CDR1 SNHLY, CDR2 FYNNEI. CDR3 length: 13 residues. CDR3 residues: CASSVHSQETQYF. For the CDR3, the DNA is TGTGCCAGCAGTGTGCACAGCCAAGAGACCCAGTACTTC.

This clone turned up a few times. The chain couples TRBV10-3 to TRBJ2-2; D may match TRBD1 or TRBD2 (5 bases each). Germline V lookup: CDR1 ENHRY, CDR2 SYGVKD. The CDR3 totals 14 residues. V dropped 5 bases and J dropped 0 bases, with 7 bases sitting between them. CDR3 amino acids: CAISRDANTGELFF. CDR3 bases: TGTGCCATCAGTAGGGACGCGAACACCGGGGAGCTGTTTTTT.

The CDR3 reads CASSAPPGEAFF. The DNA of the CDR3 is TGTGCCAGCAGTGCCCCCCCGGGGGAAGCTTTCTTT. The chain uses TRBV28 and TRBJ1-1; D call uncertain. Germline-derived CDR1 and CDR2 are MDHEN and SYDVKM. The CDR3 length is 12 residues. The germline V and J ends were trimmed by 5 bases and 8 bases, with 12 bases remaining between them.

The rearrangement joins TRBV5-4 to TRBJ2-7, with TRBD1 identical over 8 bases. The CDR3 spans 14 residues. The trim removed 5 bases at V and 7 bases at J, leaving 11 bases unmatched. In germline, CDR1 is SGHNT, CDR2 YYREEE (reference sequence). CDR3 DNA: TGTGCCAGCAGTTGGGACAGGAGCCCGGGGGAGCAGTACTTC. Its translation: CASSWDRSPGEQYF.

This chain links TRBV19 with TRBJ2-3; D uncertain. The ends were cut back, 7 bases at V and 8 bases at J, with 10 bases in the middle. The germline V gene has CDR1 LNHDA and CDR2 SQIVND (reference sequence). This CDR3 is 11 amino acids long. The CDR3 spells CASMGEVTQYF. Here the CDR3 DNA reads TGTGCCAGTATGGGCGAGGTTACGCAGTATTTT.

In the case of this clone: This is likely an artifact of a read error, given a far larger clone one base away. J is TRBJ1-1 and V is TRBV30; D unresolved. Germline CDR1 GTSNPN, CDR2 SVGIG (reference sequence). The CDR3 runs 17 residues. CDR3 residues: CAWSASLTSTLGTKAFF. As DNA, the CDR3 is TGTGCCTGGAGCGCCAGTCTTACCTCAACCTTGGGCACTAAAGCTTTCTTT.

The chain is built from TRBV6-1 and TRBJ1-5; no clear D gene. The CDR3 runs to 13 residues. V lost 8 bases and J lost 3, with 11 bases in between. From germline, CDR1 is MNHNS and CDR2 SASEGT. CDR3 loop: CASGRTPNQPQHF. CDR3 in DNA: TGTGCCAGCGGACGGACCCCCAATCAGCCCCAGCATTTT.